A single sample is the source of the 6 T cell receptor beta chains below, sequenced in a study of CD8 T cells in ankylosing spondylitis. Via MiXCR, TCRdb re-called the 5' RACE reads, giving one row per CDR3 protein. The table shows a few hundred thousand distinct CDR3 sequences, with 20% occurring only once. The sequenced sample was blood, either unsorted or a sorted T cell fraction (not recorded which). These receptors were collected from a female donor with ankylosing spondylitis or in good health (not recorded which).

The chain employs TRBV4-3 and TRBJ2-2; 9 bases align to TRBD1. The length of the CDR3 is 16 residues. Per germline, CDR1 LGHNA and CDR2 YSLEER. Germline trimming cut 2 bases from V and 5 bases from J; bases unmatched to any gene: 6. The CDR3 spells CASSQSSGTGTGELFF. In DNA, the CDR3 is TGCGCCAGCAGCCAATCCTCCGGGACAGGGACCGGGGAGCTGTTTTTT.

Worth noting for this clonotype: This could be a read error, since a much larger clone is one nucleotide away. The V and J genes are TRBV5-1 and TRBJ2-1; D is possibly TRBD1 (5 bases). This CDR3 has 14 amino acids. V was clipped by 0 bases and J by 6 bases, with 10 bases between them. Germline V gene sequence: CDR1 SGHRS, CDR2 YFSETQ. CDR3 nucleotide sequence: TGCGCCAGCAGCTTGGACGAGCAGGGCAATGAGCAGTTCTTC. This codes for CASSLDEQGNEQFF.

Of note for this clonotype: At one end the junction does not follow the germline gene, possibly because of a read error. The chain joins TRBV14 to TRBJ2-1; D is ambiguous. Germline V gives CDR1 SGHDN, CDR2 FVKESK. The CDR3 has 13 amino acids. The CDR3 protein is CASSQTLYTEQFF. For the CDR3, the DNA is TGTGCCAGCAGCCAGACCCTCTACACTGAGCAGTTCTTC.

About this clonotype: The junction and the germline gene differ at one end; a read error may be behind it. The V call is TRBV7-9, the J call TRBJ2-2; 7 nucleotides align to TRBD2. Germline CDR1 reads SEHNR; CDR2 reads FQNEAQ (reference sequence). CDR3 length equals 15 residues. This chain's CDR3 is CASSYQAGNTGEMFF. CDR3 sequence (DNA): TGTGCCAGCAGCTATCAAGCGGGAAATACCGGGGAGATGTTTTTT. The full variable domain, in which reference TRBV7-9 and TRBJ2-2 provide the parts outside the CDR3, is DTGVSQNPRHKITKRGQNVTFRCDPISEHNRLYWYRQTLGQGPEFLTYFQNEAQLEKSRLLSDRFSAERPKGSFSTLEIQRTEQGDSAMYLCASSYQAGNTGEMFFGEGSRLTVL.

This clonotype was picked up a small number of times. The chain combines TRBV6-2 or TRBV6-3 with TRBJ2-7; possibly TRBD1 for D (5 bases). Germline CDR1 reads MNHEY; CDR2 reads SVGEGT. The CDR3 length is 14 residues. V was shortened by 4 bases and J by 5 bases, with 15 bases between the two germline ends. For the CDR3, the DNA is TGTGCCAGCAGTTCCAGGGTACTGAGCAACGAGCAGTACTTC. This gives the protein CASSSRVLSNEQYF.

The gene calls are TRBV4-3 and TRBJ2-1; D is possibly TRBD1 (5 bases). V shed 0 bases and J shed 2 bases, with 11 bases lying between them. Germline values: CDR1 LGHNA, CDR2 YSLEER. The length of the CDR3 is 16 residues. The CDR3 bases are TGCGCCAGCAGCCAAGATCAGGGTTGGACCTACAATGAGCAGTTCTTC. This translates into CASSQDQGWTYNEQFF.